The 12 T cell receptor beta chains below were found in one sample sequenced in a study of shared clonotypes between healthy human individuals. The assay was immunoSEQ multiplex PCR, and TCRdb's table has in-frame clones only and misses some. This table has about 980,000 clones, more than 75% appearing once. Sequenced material: memory CD4+ T cells sorted from blood. Subset meaning: CD45RA-negative fraction. Every receptor here comes from a man between 18 and 35 years old in good health.

The genes are TRBV2 and TRBJ1-6; D unresolved. Trimming left V 1 base short and J 7 bases short, with 11 bases between. This CDR3 is 15 amino acids long. Germline CDR1 is SNHLY and CDR2 is FYNNEI. CDR3 nucleotide sequence: TGTGCCAGCAGTGAAGAGGGAAATCCAAATTCACCCCTCCACTTT. Translating it yields CASSEEGNPNSPLHF.

This sequence joins TRBV9 and TRBJ2-2; no clear D gene. Trimming removed 1 base from V and 6 bases from J, with 16 bases in between. CDR1 and CDR2 (germline): SGDLS, YYNGEE. This CDR3 has 16 amino acids. CDR3 sequence (DNA): TGTGCCAGCAGCGTAACCCAGGTATCTAGTGCCGGGGAGCTGTTTTTT. Protein sequence: CASSVTQVSSAGELFF. The variable domain in full, with the rest retrieved from reference TRBV9 and TRBJ2-2, is DSGVTQTPKHLITATGQRVTLRCSPRSGDLSVYWYQQSLDQGLQFLIQYYNGEERAKGNILERFSAQQFPDLHSELNLSSLELGDSALYFCASSVTQVSSAGELFFGEGSRLTVL.

The chain has TRBV7-6 and TRBJ2-5; D uncertain. V gave up 2 bases and J gave up 0 bases, with 4 bases separating them. The CDR3 totals 13 residues. CDR1 is SGHVS and CDR2 is FNYEAQ in the germline V gene. CDR3 nucleotide sequence: TGTGCCAGCAGCTTAATTCACCAAGAGACCCAGTACTTC. Translated, it gives CASSLIHQETQYF.

The genes are TRBV6-1 and TRBJ1-5; 10 bases are a match to TRBD1. Germline V CDR1 and CDR2: MNHNS, SASEGT. This CDR3 is built from 17 residues. Trimming cost V 3 bases and J 3 bases; bases outside gene matches: 8. The CDR3 is CASSDIGTGVVNQPQHF. CDR3 in DNA: TGTGCCAGCAGTGACATCGGGACAGGGGTGGTCAATCAGCCCCAGCATTTT.

The rearrangement uses TRBV29-1 and TRBJ2-2; 11 nucleotides line up with TRBD1. With 7 bases clipped from V and 0 bases from J, the junction kept 1 base outside the gene matches. Germline loops: CDR1 SQVTM, CDR2 ANQGSEA. This CDR3 region has 14 residues. CDR3: CSGGQGANTGELFF. The CDR3 DNA sequence: TGCAGCGGGGGACAGGGGGCGAACACCGGGGAGCTGTTTTTT.

The chain has TRBV10-3 and TRBJ2-1; D unclear. Trimming took 4 bases from V and 5 from J, leaving 6 bases between them. The CDR3 runs to 12 residues. The germline CDR1 and CDR2 sequences are ENHRY and SYGVKD. CDR3 region: CAISGVDNEQFF. The CDR3 region has the DNA TGTGCCATCAGTGGGGTAGACAATGAGCAGTTCTTC.

This chain connects TRBV2 to TRBJ2-1; 9 nucleotides agree with TRBD2. The CDR3 contains 15 residues. Germline V gives CDR1 SNHLY, CDR2 FYNNEI. V shed 6 bases and J 6 bases; nucleotides not matched to a gene: 9. The CDR3 sequence: CASRAGGLSSNEQFF. CDR3 DNA: TGTGCCAGCAGGGCGGGGGGGCTAAGTTCCAATGAGCAGTTCTTC.

In its sample, this clone was seen once. The chain joins TRBV18 to TRBJ2-5; 7 positions match TRBD1. Trimming at V came to 6 bases and at J to 5 bases, leaving 3 bases not matched to a gene. Looked up from germline, CDR1 is KGHSH and CDR2 is LQKENI. The CDR3 consists of 12 residues. The CDR3 DNA reads TGTGCCAGCTCCCTACAGGGGGAGACCCAGTACTTC. Translating gives CASSLQGETQYF.

The J gene is TRBJ2-5, the V gene TRBV9; 8 positions match TRBD2. CDR3 length equals 13 residues. V was pared by 4 bases and J by 4 bases, with 3 bases of the junction left unmatched. Germline V gives CDR1 SGDLS, CDR2 YYNGEE. The CDR3 DNA reads as TGTGCCAGCAGCACCGCGGGGGGAGAGACCCAGTACTTC. It translates to CASSTAGGETQYF.

V usage is TRBV5-1 and J usage is TRBJ2-5; D is uncertain. The ends were cut back, 1 base at V and 6 bases at J, with 13 bases in the middle. Germline loops: CDR1 SGHRS, CDR2 YFSETQ. The CDR3 consists of 14 residues. This CDR3 reads CASSLFPGPQTQYF. CDR3 nucleotides: TGCGCCAGCAGCTTGTTTCCGGGCCCCCAGACCCAGTACTTC. The full variable domain, rest sourced from reference TRBV5-1 and TRBJ2-5, is KAGVTQTPRYLIKTRGQQVTLSCSPISGHRSVSWYQQTPGQGLQFLFEYFSETQRNKGNFPGRFSGRQFSNSRSEMNVSTLELGDSALYLCASSLFPGPQTQYFGPGTRLLVL.

Regarding this clone: Other DNA sequences in the sample encode the same CDR3. This sequence joins TRBV7-2 and TRBJ2-7; D call uncertain. Trimming removed 2 bases from V and 4 bases from J, with 3 bases in between. This CDR3 has 11 residues. The V gene's germline CDR1 is SGHTA and CDR2 FQGNSA. As DNA, the CDR3 is TGTGCCAGCAGCTTAACTTACGAGCAGTACTTC. Amino acid sequence: CASSLTYEQYF. The full variable domain, completed using reference TRBV7-2 and TRBJ2-7, is GAGVSQSPSNKVTEKGKDVELRCDPISGHTALYWYRQSLGQGLEFLIYFQGNSAPDKSGLPSDRFSAERTGGSVSTLTIQRTQQEDSAVYLCASSLTYEQYFGPGTRLTVT.

The V gene is TRBV9, the J gene TRBJ2-7, with 9 bases lining up with TRBD2. The V gene's germline CDR1 is SGDLS and CDR2 YYNGEE. The CDR3 loop spans 15 amino acids. J gave up 2 bases and V 0 bases, and 3 bases lay outside the gene matches. The CDR3 loop is CASSVASGAAYEQYF. The CDR3 DNA sequence: TGTGCCAGCAGCGTAGCTAGCGGGGCCGCCTACGAGCAGTACTTC.